A selection of T cell receptor beta chains follows, all from one sample in a study of early T cells in non-severe SARS-CoV-2 infection. TCRdb re-derived calls from the 5' RACE reads in MiXCR, one entry per CDR3 protein. The sample holds tens of thousands of distinct CDR3 sequences, roughly 9.2% seen once. Sequencing was performed on whole blood. These receptors were taken from an adult who was a healthcare worker with PCR-confirmed SARS-CoV-2 infection or an uninfected control (not recorded which). Each CDR3 is given with its conserved first and last residue. D genes are given only for firm matches. A clone size is listed for some rows: how often the clone was seen (once, few, many), or a class if it is expanded.

CDR3 protein,CDR3 DNA,V gene,J gene,clone size,D gene
CASSQENRVENSPLHF,TGTGCCAGCAGCCAAGAGAACAGGGTGGAAAATTCACCCCTCCACTTT,TRBV3-1,TRBJ1-6,many,-
CASSLARGRDTYEQYF,TGTGCCAGCAGCTTAGCGCGAGGCCGAGACACCTACGAGCAGTACTTC,TRBV7-4,TRBJ2-7,many,-
CASSESRAVEVAEAFF,TGTGCCAGCAGTGAAAGCAGGGCAGTGGAGGTCGCTGAAGCTTTCTTT,TRBV2,TRBJ1-1,many,-
CSETGRAQHNEQFF,TGCAGCGAGACGGGACGGGCGCAGCACAATGAGCAGTTCTTC,TRBV29-1,TRBJ2-1,many,-
CASSLGPRGNTEAFF,TGTGCCAGCAGTTTAGGCCCCAGGGGGAACACTGAAGCTTTCTTT,TRBV12-3/TRBV12-4,TRBJ1-1,-,-
CASSLESLEDWSPLHF,TGTGCCAGCAGCTTAGAAAGCTTAGAGGACTGGTCACCCCTCCACTTT,TRBV7-2,TRBJ1-6,few,-
CSAQVGSPPDTQYF,TGCAGTGCTCAGGTGGGCTCCCCTCCCGATACGCAGTATTTT,TRBV20-1,TRBJ2-3,few,-
CASSQTGVETQYF,TGTGCCAGCAGCCAGACAGGGGTAGAGACCCAGTACTTC,TRBV14,TRBJ2-5,many,TRBD1
CASSLDSGDRSSYEQYF,TGTGCCAGCAGCTTAGATTCGGGGGACAGAAGCTCCTACGAGCAGTACTTC,TRBV11-2,TRBJ2-7,many,-
CASSLGAGKLADEQFF,TGTGCCAGCAGCTTAGGGGCGGGAAAATTAGCCGATGAGCAGTTCTTC,TRBV11-2,TRBJ2-1,many,-
CASSPQSSEYNEQYF,TGTGCCAGCAGCCCACAGTCTAGCGAATACAACGAGCAGTACTTC,TRBV11-2,TRBJ2-7,few,-
CASSRSAGLLSGYTF,TGTGCCAGCAGCCGATCGGCGGGGCTCCTTAGCGGCTACACCTTC,TRBV7-2,TRBJ1-2,many,-
CASSLAGSGSEQFF,TGTGCCAGCAGCTTGGCAGGCTCAGGCAGTGAGCAGTTCTTC,TRBV11-3,TRBJ2-1,many,-
CASSWQQMNTEAFF,TGTGCCAGCAGTTGGCAACAGATGAACACTGAAGCTTTCTTT,TRBV2,TRBJ1-1,few,-
CASSIDGSGKGYTF,TGTGCCAGCAGCATAGACGGGAGCGGCAAAGGCTACACCTTC,TRBV11-2,TRBJ1-2,many,-
CSAGVLGNQPQHF,TGCAGTGCTGGGGTTTTGGGAAATCAGCCCCAGCATTTT,TRBV20-1,TRBJ1-5,-,-
CASSPILAKNIQYF,TGTGCCAGCAGCCCTATCTTAGCCAAAAACATTCAGTACTTC,TRBV12-3/TRBV12-4,TRBJ2-4,few,-
CASSLGQGRSYEQYF,TGTGCCAGCAGCTTGGGGCAGGGGAGATCCTACGAGCAGTACTTC,TRBV5-4,TRBJ2-7,many,-
CASRHRGGNEKLFF,TGTGCCAGCAGGCACAGGGGCGGAAATGAAAAACTGTTTTTT,TRBV12-3/TRBV12-4,TRBJ1-4,many,TRBD1
CASNRQGALSEQYF,TGTGCCAGCAACAGACAGGGGGCCCTATCGGAGCAGTACTTC,TRBV3-1,TRBJ2-7,-,TRBD1
CSARESPSYEQYF,TGCAGTGCCAGGGAAAGTCCCTCCTACGAGCAGTACTTC,TRBV20-1,TRBJ2-7,many,-
CATSPIPGTGSYNEQFF,TGTGCCACCAGCCCCATTCCCGGGACAGGGTCGTACAATGAGCAGTTCTTC,TRBV15,TRBJ2-1,once,TRBD1
CASSPHMWENTEAFF,TGTGCCAGCAGCCCTCATATGTGGGAGAACACTGAAGCTTTCTTT,TRBV11-2,TRBJ1-1,many,-
CAGKNTEAFF,TGTGCTGGGAAGAACACTGAAGCTTTCTTT,TRBV30,TRBJ1-1,few,-
CASSPGHPGYTF,TGTGCCAGCTCACCAGGCCACCCCGGCTACACCTTC,TRBV18,TRBJ1-2,-,-
CSAGSSQETQYF,TGCAGTGCTGGGTCTTCCCAGGAGACCCAGTACTTC,TRBV20-1,TRBJ2-5,few,-
CASSYLQETQYF,TGTGCCAGCAGTTACCTACAAGAGACCCAGTACTTC,TRBV6-2/TRBV6-3,TRBJ2-5,many,-
CSAIAQGNSPLHF,TGCAGTGCTATTGCCCAGGGGAATTCACCCCTCCACTTT,TRBV20-1,TRBJ1-6,many,-
CASSRGLAGGEQFF,TGTGCCAGCAGCCGCGGACTAGCGGGGGGGGAGCAGTTCTTC,TRBV12-3/TRBV12-4,TRBJ2-1,many,TRBD2
CASSPNLRQSGYTF,TGCGCCAGCAGCCCAAACCTAAGACAGTCTGGCTACACCTTC,TRBV5-1,TRBJ1-2,many,-
CASSSQNLGNIQYF,TGTGCCAGCAGCTCCCAGAACCTGGGGAACATTCAGTACTTC,TRBV7-3,TRBJ2-4,many,-
CASSLRGGNTEAFF,TGTGCCAGCAGTTTACGGGGGGGGAACACTGAAGCTTTCTTT,TRBV12-3/TRBV12-4,TRBJ1-1,few,-
CASSRSGNRADTQYF,TGTGCCAGCAGTCGTAGCGGTAACCGGGCAGATACGCAGTATTTT,TRBV6-1,TRBJ2-3,few,-
CASSLWPPREFDQETQYF,TGTGCCAGCAGCTTATGGCCTCCGAGGGAGTTCGACCAAGAGACCCAGTACTTC,TRBV7-6,TRBJ2-5,-,-
CASSLDRQPQHF,TGTGCCAGCAGCTTGGACAGGCAGCCCCAGCATTTT,TRBV5-4,TRBJ1-5,many,-
CASSSDGSYGYTF,TGTGCCAGCAGCTCCGACGGATCCTATGGCTACACCTTC,TRBV13,TRBJ1-2,many,-
CASSPPLDSTNTGELFF,TGCGCCAGCAGCCCCCCCCTGGACAGTACGAACACCGGGGAGCTGTTTTTT,TRBV5-1,TRBJ2-2,many,-
CASSSHQDQPQHF,TGTGCCAGCAGCTCACATCAGGACCAGCCCCAGCATTTT,TRBV9,TRBJ1-5,many,-
CSARGSGEQYF,TGCAGTGCTAGGGGGTCAGGCGAGCAGTACTTC,TRBV20-1,TRBJ2-7,-,-